A selection of T cell receptor beta chains follows, all from one sample in a study of T cells in Graves' hyperthyroidism and ophthalmopathy. TCRdb independently ran MiXCR on the multiplex PCR reads; one entry per CDR3 protein. Of fewer than 500,000 distinct CDR3 sequences listed, about 14% were seen once; the top ten hold about 20%. Sequenced input: blood. Receptors were obtained from a woman in her thirties with Graves' ophthalmopathy. Each CDR3 is given with its conserved first and last residue. D genes are given only for firm matches. The size of a clone is reported for some rows only, either as once, few or many, or as a class for expanded clones.

>many|12|TRBV3-1|.|TRBJ2-1
CASSQDVNEQFF
TGTGCCAGCAGCCAAGACGTCAATGAGCAGTTCTTC
>many|13|TRBV12-3/TRBV12-4|.|TRBJ1-1
CASSLAYRGEAFF
TGTGCCAGCAGTTTAGCGTATCGGGGGGAAGCTTTCTTT
>few|15|TRBV24-1|.|TRBJ2-3
CATGVEAGSTDTQYF
TGTGCCACCGGTGTGGAGGCGGGGAGCACAGATACGCAGTATTTT
>many|15|TRBV3-1|TRBD2|TRBJ2-3
CASKRTSGGLDTQYF
TGTGCCAGCAAGAGGACTAGCGGGGGTTTAGATACGCAGTATTTT
>.|13|TRBV27|.|TRBJ1-6
CASSRPTRAPLHF
TGTGCCAGCAGCCGCCCCACTCGGGCACCCCTCCACTTT
>many|14|TRBV7-9|TRBD2|TRBJ2-1
CASSLRGGRNEQFF
TGTGCCAGCAGCTTACGGGGGGGCCGGAATGAGCAGTTCTTC
>many|13|TRBV2|.|TRBJ1-2
CADKADSNYGYTF
TGTGCCGACAAAGCGGACAGTAACTATGGCTACACCTTC
>many|17|TRBV7-8|.|TRBJ2-3
CASSLELGGARTDTQYF
TGTGCCAGCAGCTTAGAGTTGGGCGGGGCTCGCACAGATACGCAGTATTTT
>many|15|TRBV12-3/TRBV12-4|.|TRBJ1-2
CASSLVLPGSDGYTF
TGTGCCAGCAGTTTAGTTCTGCCGGGATCGGATGGCTACACCTTC
>once|18|TRBV9|TRBD1|TRBJ1-1
CASSAREGQGSMNTEAFF
TGTGCCAGCAGCGCCCGAGAGGGACAGGGCTCGATGAACACTGAAGCTTTCTTT
>many|14|TRBV27|.|TRBJ1-2
CASSARRLEGGYTF
TGTGCCAGCTCCGCTCGGAGGCTAGAAGGCGGCTACACCTTC
>many|11|TRBV5-6|.|TRBJ1-1
CASSRGPEAFF
TGTGCCAGCAGCCGAGGCCCTGAAGCTTTCTTT